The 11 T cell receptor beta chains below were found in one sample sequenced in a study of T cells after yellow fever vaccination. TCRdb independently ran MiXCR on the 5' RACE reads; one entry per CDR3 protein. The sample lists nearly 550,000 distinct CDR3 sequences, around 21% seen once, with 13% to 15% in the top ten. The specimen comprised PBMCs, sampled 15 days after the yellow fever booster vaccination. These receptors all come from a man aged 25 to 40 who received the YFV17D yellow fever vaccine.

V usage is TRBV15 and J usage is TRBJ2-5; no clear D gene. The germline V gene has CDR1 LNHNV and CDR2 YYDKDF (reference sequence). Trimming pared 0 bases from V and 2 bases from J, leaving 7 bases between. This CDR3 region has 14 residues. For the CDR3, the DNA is TGTGCCACCAGCAGAGAGTATAGTCAAGAGACCCAGTACTTC. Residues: CATSREYSQETQYF.

CDR3 sequence: CASSQGGAEQFF. CDR3 coding DNA: TGCGCCAGCAGCCAAGGCGGGGCCGAGCAGTTCTTC. The rearrangement joins TRBV4-1 to TRBJ2-1; D may be TRBD2 (6 bases). The V gene's germline CDR1 is MGHRA and CDR2 YSYEKL. The CDR3 covers 12 residues. V gave up 1 base and J gave up 10 bases, with 8 bases separating them.

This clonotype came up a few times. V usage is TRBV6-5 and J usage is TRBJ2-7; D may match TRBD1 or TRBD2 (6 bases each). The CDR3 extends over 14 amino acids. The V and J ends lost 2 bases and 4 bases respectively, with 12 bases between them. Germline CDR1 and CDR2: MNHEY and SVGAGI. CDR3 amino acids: CASSYVGGLYEQYF. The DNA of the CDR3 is TGTGCCAGCAGTTACGTCGGGGGCCTTTACGAGCAGTACTTC.

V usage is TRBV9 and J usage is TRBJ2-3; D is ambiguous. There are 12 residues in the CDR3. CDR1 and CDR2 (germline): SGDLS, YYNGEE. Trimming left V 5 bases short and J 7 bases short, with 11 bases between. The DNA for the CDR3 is TGTGCCAGCAGTAGACGAGCAAATACGCAGTATTTT. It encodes CASSRRANTQYF.

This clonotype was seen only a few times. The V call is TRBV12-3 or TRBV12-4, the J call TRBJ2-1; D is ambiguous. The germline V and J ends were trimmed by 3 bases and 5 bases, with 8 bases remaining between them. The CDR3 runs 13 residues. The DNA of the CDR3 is TGTGCCAGCAGTTTCCTCGGAGACAATGAGCAGTTCTTC. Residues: CASSFLGDNEQFF.

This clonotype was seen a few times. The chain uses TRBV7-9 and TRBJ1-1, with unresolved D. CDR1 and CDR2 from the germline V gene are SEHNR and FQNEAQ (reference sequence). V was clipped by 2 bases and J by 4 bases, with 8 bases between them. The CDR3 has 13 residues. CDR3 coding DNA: TGTGCCAGCAGCTTATTGCAGGCCACTGAAGCTTTCTTT. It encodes CASSLLQATEAFF.

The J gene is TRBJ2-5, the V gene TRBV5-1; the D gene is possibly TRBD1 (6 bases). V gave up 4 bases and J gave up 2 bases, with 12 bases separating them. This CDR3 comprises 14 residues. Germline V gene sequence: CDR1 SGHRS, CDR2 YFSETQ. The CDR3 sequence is CASSETGFQETQYF. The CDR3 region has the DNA TGCGCCAGCAGCGAAACAGGGTTTCAAGAGACCCAGTACTTC.

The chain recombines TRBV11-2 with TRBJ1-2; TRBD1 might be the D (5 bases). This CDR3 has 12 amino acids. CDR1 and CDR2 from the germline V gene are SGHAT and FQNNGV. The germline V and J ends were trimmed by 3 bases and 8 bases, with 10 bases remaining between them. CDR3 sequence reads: CASSFLRQGYTF. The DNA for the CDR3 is TGTGCCAGCAGCTTTCTCCGACAGGGCTACACCTTC.

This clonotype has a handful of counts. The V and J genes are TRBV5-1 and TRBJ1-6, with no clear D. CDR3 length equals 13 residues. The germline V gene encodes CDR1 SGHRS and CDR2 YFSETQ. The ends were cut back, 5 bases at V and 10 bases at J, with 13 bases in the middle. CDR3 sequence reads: CASRDPSGSPLHF. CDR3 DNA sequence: TGCGCCAGCAGGGACCCTTCGGGGTCACCCCTCCACTTT.

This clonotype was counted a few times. The CDR3 region is CAWSVLAVTDTQYF. CDR3 nucleotide sequence: TGTGCCTGGAGTGTACTGGCAGTAACAGATACGCAGTATTTT. This chain uses TRBV30 with TRBJ2-3, with unresolved D. Trimming took 0 bases from V and 3 from J, leaving 10 bases between them. Germline CDR1 GTSNPN, CDR2 SVGIG (reference sequence). This CDR3 is 14 amino acids long.

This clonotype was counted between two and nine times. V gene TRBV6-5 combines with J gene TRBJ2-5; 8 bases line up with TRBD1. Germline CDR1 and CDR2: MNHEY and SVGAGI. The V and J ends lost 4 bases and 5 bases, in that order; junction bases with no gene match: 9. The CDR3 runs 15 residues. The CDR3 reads CASSLVGQGEETQYF. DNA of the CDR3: TGTGCCAGCAGTTTAGTTGGACAGGGAGAGGAGACCCAGTACTTC.